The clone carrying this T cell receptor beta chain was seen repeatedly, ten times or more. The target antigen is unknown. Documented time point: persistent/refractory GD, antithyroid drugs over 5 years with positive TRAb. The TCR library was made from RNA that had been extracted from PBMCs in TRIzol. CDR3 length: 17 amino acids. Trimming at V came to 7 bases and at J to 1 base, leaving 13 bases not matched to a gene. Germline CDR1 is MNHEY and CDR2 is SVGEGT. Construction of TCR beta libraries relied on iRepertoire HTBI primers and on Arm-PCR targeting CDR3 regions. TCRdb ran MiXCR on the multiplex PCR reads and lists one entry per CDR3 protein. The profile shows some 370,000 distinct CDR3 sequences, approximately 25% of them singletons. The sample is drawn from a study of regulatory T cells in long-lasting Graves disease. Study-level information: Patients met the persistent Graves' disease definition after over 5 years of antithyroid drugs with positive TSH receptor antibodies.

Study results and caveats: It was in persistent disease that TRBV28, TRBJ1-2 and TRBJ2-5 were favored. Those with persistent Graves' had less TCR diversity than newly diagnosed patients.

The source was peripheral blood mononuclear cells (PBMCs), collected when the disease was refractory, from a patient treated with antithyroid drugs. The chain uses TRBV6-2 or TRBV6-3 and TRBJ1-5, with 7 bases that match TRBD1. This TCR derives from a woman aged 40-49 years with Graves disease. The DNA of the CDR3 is TGTGCCAGCACCCTAAACAGGGGCCCCCGAAGCAATCAGCCCCAGCATTTT. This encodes CASTLNRGPRSNQPQHF.